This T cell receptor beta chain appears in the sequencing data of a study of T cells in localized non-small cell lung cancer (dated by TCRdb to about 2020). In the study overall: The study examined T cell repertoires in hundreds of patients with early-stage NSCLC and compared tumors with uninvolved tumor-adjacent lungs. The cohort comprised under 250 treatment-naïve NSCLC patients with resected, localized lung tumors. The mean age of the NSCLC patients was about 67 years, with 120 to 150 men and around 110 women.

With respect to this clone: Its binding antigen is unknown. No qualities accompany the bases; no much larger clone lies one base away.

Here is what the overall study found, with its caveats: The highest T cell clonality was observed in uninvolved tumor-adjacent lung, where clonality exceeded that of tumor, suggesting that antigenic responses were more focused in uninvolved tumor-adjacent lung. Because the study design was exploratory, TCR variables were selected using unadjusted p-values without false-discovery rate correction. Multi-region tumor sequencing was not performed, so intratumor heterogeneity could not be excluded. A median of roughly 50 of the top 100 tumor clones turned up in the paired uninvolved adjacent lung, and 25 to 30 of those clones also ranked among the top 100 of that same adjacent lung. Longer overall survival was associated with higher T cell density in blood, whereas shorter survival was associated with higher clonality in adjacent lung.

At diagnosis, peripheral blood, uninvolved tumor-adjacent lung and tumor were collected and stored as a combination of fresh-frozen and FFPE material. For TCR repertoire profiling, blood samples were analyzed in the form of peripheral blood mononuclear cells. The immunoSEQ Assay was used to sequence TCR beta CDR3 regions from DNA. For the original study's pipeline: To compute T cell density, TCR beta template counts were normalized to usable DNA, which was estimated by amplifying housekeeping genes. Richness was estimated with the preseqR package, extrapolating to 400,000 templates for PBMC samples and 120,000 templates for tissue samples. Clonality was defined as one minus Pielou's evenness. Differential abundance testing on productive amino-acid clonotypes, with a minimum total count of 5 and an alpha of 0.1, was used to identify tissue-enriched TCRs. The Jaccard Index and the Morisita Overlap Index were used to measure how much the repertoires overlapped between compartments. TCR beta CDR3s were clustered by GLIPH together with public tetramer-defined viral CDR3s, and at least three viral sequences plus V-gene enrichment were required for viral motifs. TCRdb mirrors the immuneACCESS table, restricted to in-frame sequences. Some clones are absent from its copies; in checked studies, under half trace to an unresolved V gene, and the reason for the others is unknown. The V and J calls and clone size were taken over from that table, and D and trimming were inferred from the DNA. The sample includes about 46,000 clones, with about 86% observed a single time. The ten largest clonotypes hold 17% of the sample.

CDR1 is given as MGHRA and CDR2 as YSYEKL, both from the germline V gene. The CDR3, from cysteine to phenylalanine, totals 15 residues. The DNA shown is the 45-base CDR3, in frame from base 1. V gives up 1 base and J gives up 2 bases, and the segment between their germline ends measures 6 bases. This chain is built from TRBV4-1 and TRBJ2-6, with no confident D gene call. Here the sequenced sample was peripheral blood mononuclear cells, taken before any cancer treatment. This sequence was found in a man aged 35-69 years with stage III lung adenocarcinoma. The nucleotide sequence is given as TGCGCCAGCAGCCAAGTAAGCACTGGGGCCAACGTCCTGACTTTC. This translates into CASSQVSTGANVLTF.